The 25 T cell receptor beta chains presented below share a single source sample, sequenced in a study of T-cell reconstitution after alpha-beta-depleted transplantation in children (dated by TCRdb to between 2015 and 2016). Libraries were constructed by PCR. Sequencer: Illumina HiSeq 2500. TCR libraries were prepared with molecular barcoding, using unique molecular identifiers to normalize TCRbeta repertoire quantification. TCRdb reprocessing: public reads trimmed at Q25 with fastp, clones called with MiXCR, in-frame beta chains kept. A single entry per CDR3 protein holds the most common genes and DNA from its merged rows. The sample table shows about 260,000 distinct CDR3 sequences, and around 7.5% are seen once. 5% to 7% of the sample goes to the ten largest clones. In the paper's terms, the treatment or condition label means: allogeneic hematopoietic cell transplantation with graft depleted of TCRalphabeta T cells and CD19 B cells.

Sample: PBMCs, mostly from graft donor cells, taken 180 days after TCRalphabeta/CD19-depleted stem cell transplant. The receptors come from a male patient aged 10 to 17 who had a stem cell transplant for acute lymphoblastic leukemia, so the T cells may come from the graft donor.

Details on this clonotype: This may be a read error, as it is one base from a much larger clone. The rearrangement links TRBV12-3 or TRBV12-4 to TRBJ1-2; D is unclear. This CDR3 is built from 12 residues. CDR3 coding DNA: TGTACCAGCAGTTTAAAGCGGGGAAAGCGGGATTTC. Its protein product is CTSSLKRGKRDF.

This clonotype occurred many times. The chain recombines TRBV4-1 with TRBJ2-1; TRBD2 agrees at 8 bases. The length of the CDR3 is 15 residues. After removal of 1 base from V and 3 bases from J, the junction contained 2 bases not matched to a gene. The germline gives CDR1 MGHRA, CDR2 YSYEKL. The CDR3 coding sequence is TGCGCCAGCAGCCAAGTCAGCGGGGGCTACAATGAGCAGTTCTTC. It encodes CASSQVSGGYNEQFF.

This clonotype occurred many times. V is TRBV29-1 and J is TRBJ1-1; 8 bases are a match to TRBD1. The junction had 9 bases not matched to a gene; V was cut back by 4 bases and J by 5 bases. The CDR3 loop spans 14 amino acids. Germline lookup yields CDR1 SQVTM and CDR2 ANQGSEA. The CDR3 here is CSVGGRQGLTEAFF. CDR3 sequence (DNA): TGCAGCGTTGGGGGCCGACAGGGGTTAACTGAAGCTTTCTTT.

In its sample, this clonotype was seen many times. This rearrangement joins TRBV7-3 to TRBJ1-1, with 8 bases fitting TRBD1. The J segment lost 0 bases and the V segment lost 6 bases, leaving 9 bases of the junction unmatched. This CDR3 has 16 amino acids. Germline CDR1 is SGHTA and CDR2 is FQGTGA. The CDR3 region has the DNA TGTGCCAGCAGTCCCTCAGGGGGCTCTATGAACACTGAAGCTTTCTTT. This codes for CASSPSGGSMNTEAFF.

At least ten counts were recorded for this clonotype. The V and J genes are TRBV4-3 and TRBJ2-4, with D perhaps matching TRBD1 (6 bases). Trimming stripped 3 bases from V and 4 bases from J, with 13 bases between. Germline values: CDR1 LGHNA, CDR2 YSLEER. This CDR3 has 15 residues. The CDR3 protein is CASSHSRDTKNIQYF. The CDR3 region has the DNA TGCGCCAGCAGCCATTCCCGGGACACTAAAAACATTCAGTACTTC.

The chain combines TRBV29-1 with TRBJ1-1; 7 nucleotides line up with TRBD1. CDR1 and CDR2 (germline): SQVTM, ANQGSEA. Trimming removed 6 bases from V and 6 bases from J; junction bases left unmatched: 13. This CDR3 comprises 14 residues. CDR3: CSVDPQGRRAEAFF. The CDR3 bases are TGCAGCGTCGATCCACAGGGGCGGAGGGCTGAAGCTTTCTTT.

The J gene is TRBJ1-2, the V gene TRBV6-5; unclear D gene. The V gene lost 0 bases and the J gene lost 5 bases, with 10 bases spanning the gap. This CDR3 is 14 amino acids long. Germline V gene lookup returns CDR1 MNHEY and CDR2 SVGAGI. CDR3 amino acids: CASSYSKFPYGYTF. CDR3 coding DNA: TGTGCCAGCAGTTACTCGAAATTTCCGTATGGCTACACCTTC.

This clonotype was counted ten times or more. This chain joins TRBV5-1 and TRBJ1-6; 7 nucleotides agree with TRBD1. The CDR3 has 16 amino acids. The germline CDR1 and CDR2 sequences are SGHRS and YFSETQ. The V gene end was trimmed by 4 bases and the J gene end by 6 bases; junction bases not matched to a gene: 10. DNA of the CDR3: TGCGCCAGCAGCCCCCATATTACAGGGGCTAATTCACCCCTCCACTTT. Translating gives CASSPHITGANSPLHF. The full variable domain, rest sourced from reference TRBV5-1 and TRBJ1-6, is KAGVTQTPRYLIKTRGQQVTLSCSPISGHRSVSWYQQTPGQGLQFLFEYFSETQRNKGNFPGRFSGRQFSNSRSEMNVSTLELGDSALYLCASSPHITGANSPLHFGNGTRLTVT.

This clonotype has at least ten counts. This rearrangement joins TRBV7-9 to TRBJ2-1; tentatively, D is TRBD1 or TRBD2 (6 bases each). Per germline, CDR1 SEHNR and CDR2 FQNEAQ (reference sequence). The length of the CDR3 is 15 residues. The V end was cut by 2 bases, the J end by 9 bases, with 17 bases between. Here the CDR3 reads CASSLSARRGGEQFF. The CDR3 region has the DNA TGTGCCAGCAGCTTAAGTGCCCGCAGGGGAGGTGAGCAGTTCTTC. Full variable domain (missing parts from reference TRBV7-9 and TRBJ2-1): DTGVSQNPRHKITKRGQNVTFRCDPISEHNRLYWYRQTLGQGPEFLTYFQNEAQLEKSRLLSDRFSAERPKGSFSTLEIQRTEQGDSAMYLCASSLSARRGGEQFFGPGTRLTVL.

This clonotype has a count of ten or more. This chain joins TRBV7-3 and TRBJ2-5; D gene uncertain. V was pared by 5 bases and J by 5 bases, with 18 bases between. Germline lookup yields CDR1 SGHTA and CDR2 FQGTGA. This CDR3 is 15 amino acids long. The CDR3 DNA reads TGTGCCAGCAGCCCCCGGGCCTCTTTAAAGGAGACCCAGTACTTC. This encodes CASSPRASLKETQYF.

Regarding this clonotype: A much larger clonotype is one base distant, so this may be a read error. This chain joins TRBV27 and TRBJ2-6; D might be TRBD1 or TRBD2, each matching 5 bases. The CDR3 consists of 17 residues. Germline V CDR1 and CDR2: MNHEY, SMNVEV (reference sequence). The CDR3 loop is CDSSLSLGVSGANVLTF. The CDR3 DNA follows: TGTGACAGCAGTCTTAGCTTGGGGGTGTCTGGGGCCAACGTCCTGACTTTC.

This rearrangement joins TRBV20-1 to TRBJ2-4; D remains unclear. V lost 6 bases to trimming and J lost 0 bases, with 9 bases between them. The CDR3 contains 13 residues. CDR1 and CDR2 (germline): DFQATT, SNEGSKA (reference sequence). The CDR3 DNA is TGCAGTGCCCAGGATTTAGCCAAAAACATTCAGTACTTC. Amino acids: CSAQDLAKNIQYF.

This clonotype was seen at least ten times. V usage is TRBV5-4 and J usage is TRBJ1-1; D uncertain. CDR3 length: 14 residues. The ends were cut back, 4 bases at V and 1 base at J, with 11 bases in the middle. The germline V gene has CDR1 SGHNT and CDR2 YYREEE (reference sequence). The CDR3 reads CASSPRLKNTEAFF. CDR3 nucleotides: TGTGCCAGCAGCCCCAGACTAAAGAACACTGAAGCTTTCTTT.

There are many counts of this clonotype. In DNA, the CDR3 is TGCAGTGCTAACCGGGGACTAGCGGTTCTAGAGACCCAGTACTTC. It encodes CSANRGLAVLETQYF. The chain recombines TRBV20-1 with TRBJ2-5, with 11 nucleotides matching TRBD2. The CDR3 consists of 15 residues. The germline V gene encodes CDR1 DFQATT and CDR2 SNEGSKA (reference sequence). J lost 4 bases, V lost 4 bases, and 8 bases had no gene match.

Many counts were recorded for this clonotype. At one end, the junction sequence differs from germline, possibly due to a read error. This chain uses TRBV20-1 with TRBJ2-7, with 13 bases lining up with TRBD2. The CDR3 covers 11 residues. Germline V CDR1 and CDR2: DFQATT, SNEGSKA (reference sequence). CDR3 DNA sequence: TGCAGTGCCCAGGGACTAGCGGGAAAGGACTTC. It is translated as CSAQGLAGKDF.

This clonotype was seen repeatedly, ten times or more. V usage is TRBV3-1 and J usage is TRBJ2-7; possibly TRBD1 or TRBD2 for D (5 bases each). The V and J ends lost 2 bases and 4 bases respectively, with 21 bases between them. This CDR3 comprises 17 residues. Germline CDR1 is LGHDT and CDR2 is YNNKEL (reference sequence). The CDR3 is CASSQRRKGVGKYEQYF. CDR3 coding DNA: TGTGCCAGCAGCCAAAGGAGGAAAGGGGTCGGCAAGTACGAGCAGTACTTC.

This clonotype occurred many times. The V gene is TRBV12-3 or TRBV12-4, the J gene TRBJ1-2; D remains ambiguous. The ends were cut back, 3 bases at V and 2 bases at J, with 10 bases in the middle. This CDR3 spans 14 amino acids. The CDR3 nucleotides read TGTGCCAGCAGTTTGGGGATCCAGAACTATGGCTACACCTTC. This translates into CASSLGIQNYGYTF.

This clonotype came up many times. This chain joins TRBV13 and TRBJ2-6; TRBD2 aligns across 11 bases. Germline CDR1 reads PRHDT; CDR2 reads FYEKMQ (reference sequence). J was trimmed by 5 bases and V by 5 bases; bases with no gene match: 23. CDR3 length: 22 amino acids. CDR3 sequence reads: CASSLKDRLAGKRRLRANVLTF. In DNA form, the CDR3 reads TGTGCCAGCAGCCTAAAGGACCGACTAGCGGGAAAACGAAGGCTCAGGGCCAACGTCCTGACTTTC.

This clonotype was counted ten times or more. The CDR3: CASSPHNAEGAQETQYF. The DNA for the CDR3 is TGTGCCAGCAGCCCTCATAACGCCGAAGGAGCTCAGGAGACCCAGTACTTC. The chain joins TRBV27 to TRBJ2-5; no clear D gene. This CDR3 is 17 amino acids long. V lost 6 bases and J 5 bases, leaving 25 bases between the germline ends. From germline, CDR1 is MNHEY and CDR2 SMNVEV (reference sequence).

The sample holds many counts of this clonotype. The rearrangement links TRBV20-1 to TRBJ1-2; tentative D call: TRBD1 (5 bases). The CDR3 spans 15 residues. In germline, CDR1 is DFQATT, CDR2 SNEGSKA (reference sequence). V was pared by 0 bases and J by 4 bases, with 15 bases between. CDR3 DNA: TGCAGTGCTAGAGATAAGGGGACCGTGGGCTATGGCTACACCTTC. Protein sequence: CSARDKGTVGYGYTF.

This clonotype was recorded many times. This CDR3 is CASSQQTGLRGQPQHF. The CDR3 DNA reads TGTGCCAGCTCGCAACAGACGGGACTCCGGGGTCAGCCCCAGCATTTT. J is TRBJ1-5 and V is TRBV18; D perhaps matches TRBD1 (5 bases). The germline gives CDR1 KGHSH, CDR2 LQKENI. V was clipped by 6 bases and J by 6 bases, with 21 bases between them. This CDR3 region has 16 residues.

For this clonotype: This sequence may be a read error, since a much larger clone differs from it by one base. This rearrangement joins TRBV7-9 to TRBJ2-5; a possible D gene is TRBD2 (5 bases). The V end lost 8 bases, the J end lost 5 bases, and 21 bases lay between the germline ends. CDR3 length equals 15 residues. Germline V lookup: CDR1 SEHNR, CDR2 FQNEAQ (reference sequence). The CDR3 DNA follows: TGTGCCAGCGGATCGGGCTTTAGCGAGGCGGAGACCCAGTACTTC. Protein: CASGSGFSEAETQYF.

The sample holds many counts of this clonotype. The rearrangement links TRBV6-1 to TRBJ2-3, with D possibly being TRBD1 (5 bases). The CDR3 totals 14 residues. Trimming removed 4 bases from V and 2 bases from J, with 10 bases in between. Germline values: CDR1 MNHNS, CDR2 SASEGT. The DNA of the CDR3 is TGTGCCAGCAGTGTCGCTGGGGCCACAGATACGCAGTATTTT. The encoded protein is CASSVAGATDTQYF.

This clonotype was seen many times. The chain carries TRBV6-5 and TRBJ1-5; no definite D call. This CDR3 has 15 amino acids. The germline gives CDR1 MNHEY, CDR2 SVGAGI. V shed 3 bases and J shed 3 bases, with 12 bases lying between them. The CDR3 DNA is TGTGCCAGCAGTTATTTACAAACCTTCAATCAGCCCCAGCATTTT. This encodes CASSYLQTFNQPQHF.

In this sample, this clonotype turned up many times. This chain uses TRBV7-2 with TRBJ2-2; no reliable D call. Trimming took 7 bases from V and 4 from J, leaving 19 bases between them. This CDR3 has 16 amino acids. The germline V gene encodes CDR1 SGHTA and CDR2 FQGNSA. The CDR3 is CASTQIVTESTGELFF. The CDR3 DNA follows: TGTGCCAGCACCCAAATCGTGACGGAAAGCACCGGGGAGCTGTTTTTT.